The 21 T cell receptor beta chains listed next were all sequenced from one sample in a study of blood T cell repertoires in COVID-19. The assay was immunoSEQ multiplex PCR, and TCRdb's table has in-frame clones only and misses some. The repertoire consists of 100,000 to 150,000 clones, with approximately 90% occurring once and the leading ten covering roughly 2%. The specimen sequenced was peripheral blood. The origin of the receptors is a man aged 50 or older with COVID-19, enrolled during active disease.

Concerning this clone itself: Its ends do not fully match the called genes, so a read error is possible. V and J are TRBV7-7 and TRBJ2-2; TRBD2 matches at 8 bases. Germline V gene lookup returns CDR1 SSHAT and CDR2 FNYEAQ (reference sequence). This CDR3 comprises 14 residues. This CDR3 reads CASSLAGGTGELFF. CDR3 in DNA: TGTGCTAGCAGCTTGGCGGGAGGTACCGGGGAGCTGTTTTTT.

The CDR3 loop reads CASAAGFNSPLHF. The CDR3 nucleotides are TGTGCCAGCGCCGCAGGGTTCAATTCACCCCTCCACTTT. The chain couples TRBV5-8 to TRBJ1-6, with D maybe TRBD1 (5 bases). V was pared by 7 bases and J by 7 bases, with 12 bases between. Germline assignment: CDR1 SGHTS and CDR2 YDEGEE. The CDR3 consists of 13 residues.

V gene TRBV28 combines with J gene TRBJ2-5, with 7 bases identical to TRBD1. The CDR3 is 15 amino acids. V lost 4 bases, J lost 1 base, and 6 bases stayed unmatched. CDR1 is MDHEN and CDR2 is SYDVKM in the germline V gene. The CDR3 region has the DNA TGTGCCAGCAGTTGGGGACAGACTTCCCAAGAGACCCAGTACTTC. Translated: CASSWGQTSQETQYF.

The V and J genes are TRBV9 and TRBJ2-7; 9 bases agree with TRBD2. CDR1 and CDR2 from the germline V gene are SGDLS and YYNGEE. V dropped 7 bases and J dropped 7; count of bases not matched to a gene: 12. This CDR3 comprises 14 residues. Here the CDR3 reads CASSSSGIIGEQYF. The CDR3 bases are TGTGCCAGCTCCTCTAGCGGGATTATTGGGGAGCAGTACTTC.

This clone occurred a few times. J is TRBJ2-7 and V is TRBV27; D may be TRBD1 (5 bases). V dropped 3 bases and J dropped 3 bases, with 9 bases sitting between them. CDR3 size: 13 residues. Germline-derived CDR1 and CDR2 are MNHEY and SMNVEV (reference sequence). CDR3 bases: TGTGCCAGCAGTTTCGGGCAGGGCTACGAGCAGTACTTC. This translates into CASSFGQGYEQYF.

V is TRBV7-3 and J is TRBJ2-2; TRBD2 agrees at 7 bases. V was clipped by 1 base and J by 3 bases; unmatched bases: 2. The length of the CDR3 is 15 residues. From germline, CDR1 is SGHTA and CDR2 FQGTGA. The CDR3 spells CASSLSSGYTGELFF. Here the CDR3 DNA reads TGTGCCAGCAGCTTAAGTAGCGGGTACACCGGGGAGCTGTTTTTT.

This chain connects TRBV20-1 to TRBJ2-6; 10 bases line up with TRBD1. Germline values: CDR1 DFQATT, CDR2 SNEGSKA (reference sequence). The trim removed 3 bases at V and 4 bases at J, leaving 21 bases unmatched. The CDR3 length is 21 residues. CDR3 nucleotides: TGCAGTGCTAGTCGACCAATCGAGACAGGGGGCGAAGTTGCCGGGGCCAACGTCCTGACTTTC. Its protein product is CSASRPIETGGEVAGANVLTF.

This clone was observed once. The chain links TRBV11-2 to TRBJ2-3, with 7 bases that match TRBD1. Germline V CDR1 and CDR2: SGHAT, FQNNGV. Trimming at V came to 7 bases and at J to 5 bases, leaving 12 bases not matched to a gene. CDR3 length equals 15 residues. CDR3: CASNIATGSGDTQYF. CDR3 coding DNA: TGTGCCAGCAACATTGCGACAGGGTCGGGAGATACGCAGTATTTT.

The chain recombines TRBV7-9 with TRBJ2-1; 11 positions match TRBD2. Germline loops: CDR1 SEHNR, CDR2 FQNEAQ (reference sequence). The CDR3 sequence is 16 residues long. Losses at the gene ends were 5 bases for V and 4 bases for J; bases not matched to a gene: 7. Here the CDR3 reads CASSPPGLAEYNEQFF. The CDR3 DNA reads TGTGCCAGCAGCCCCCCGGGACTAGCGGAATACAATGAGCAGTTCTTC.

The CDR3 DNA follows: TGTGCCAGCAGCTTAAACCCGCGGGAGGAGTTCTTC. This encodes CASSLNPREEFF. The V and J genes are TRBV7-3 and TRBJ2-1, with TRBD2 matching over 8 bases. V lost 1 base and J lost 14; bases outside the gene matches: 4. The CDR3 spans 12 residues. CDR1 is SGHTA and CDR2 is FQGTGA in the germline V gene.

The rearrangement joins TRBV18 to TRBJ2-7, with D possibly TRBD2 on 6 matching bases. There are 17 residues in the CDR3. V was clipped by 3 bases and J by 0 bases, with 18 bases between them. Per the germline V gene, CDR1 is KGHSH and CDR2 is LQKENI. In DNA, the CDR3 is TGTGCCAGCTCACCTCGGACGGAGGGCGGGCGCTCCTACGAGCAGTACTTC. Residues: CASSPRTEGGRSYEQYF.

This rearrangement joins TRBV10-1 to TRBJ2-5; D uncertain. The germline V gene has CDR1 WNHNN and CDR2 SYGVQD (reference sequence). Deletions cut 0 bases from V and 4 bases from J, with 6 bases between. CDR3 length equals 13 residues. CDR3 coding DNA: TGCGCCAGCAGTGAGTCAGTGAGAGAGACCCAGTACTTC. Translated, it gives CASSESVRETQYF.

V and J are TRBV28 and TRBJ1-1, with 7 nucleotides matching TRBD1. V shed 8 bases and J 8 bases; nucleotides not matched to a gene: 2. The germline CDR1 and CDR2 sequences are MDHEN and SYDVKM. The CDR3 covers 10 residues. This CDR3 is CASADREAFF. CDR3 bases: TGTGCCAGCGCGGACAGGGAAGCTTTCTTT.

This clone came up a few times. The rearrangement uses TRBV6-5 and TRBJ1-1; perhaps TRBD1 as D (6 bases). V lost 0 bases and J lost 5, with 7 bases in between. In germline, CDR1 is MNHEY, CDR2 SVGAGI. The CDR3 loop spans 13 amino acids. In nucleotides, the CDR3 is TGTGCCAGCAGTTACTCGACAGGAACTGAAGCTTTCTTT. It specifies CASSYSTGTEAFF.

The chain couples TRBV14 to TRBJ1-1, with 8 bases identical to TRBD1. Germline lookup yields CDR1 SGHDN and CDR2 FVKESK. J lost 10 bases, V lost 0 bases, and 16 bases had no gene match. The CDR3 covers 17 residues. The CDR3 bases are TGTGCCAGCAGCCAAGATCTGACAGGGGATGCCCTAAGGGGAGCTTTCTTT. It translates to CASSQDLTGDALRGAFF.

The rearrangement joins TRBV3-1 (or the pseudogene TRBV3-2) to TRBJ2-7, with TRBD2 identical over 7 bases. Trimming removed 3 bases from V and 7 bases from J; junction bases left unmatched: 9. The CDR3 has 14 amino acids. CDR1 and CDR2 from the germline V gene are LGHDT and YNNKEL (reference sequence). This chain's CDR3 is CASSHTGAGREQYF. CDR3 in DNA: TGTGCCAGCAGCCATACTGGGGCCGGGAGGGAGCAGTACTTC.

The V call is TRBV7-9, the J call TRBJ2-1; possible D gene TRBD2, 6 bases. V lost 1 base, J lost 4 bases, and 11 bases lay in between. This CDR3 spans 15 amino acids. The germline gives CDR1 SEHNR, CDR2 FQNEAQ (reference sequence). The CDR3 sequence: CASSLDGSGYNEQFF. CDR3 in DNA: TGTGCCAGCAGCTTAGACGGGAGTGGGTACAATGAGCAGTTCTTC.

V gene TRBV29-1 combines with J gene TRBJ2-1, with 8 bases lining up with TRBD2. The CDR3 has 15 amino acids. Germline V lookup: CDR1 SQVTM, CDR2 ANQGSEA. Losses at the gene ends were 2 bases for V and 3 bases for J; bases not matched to a gene: 6. The DNA of the CDR3 is TGCAGCGTTGAACTAGCGGGCCAGCTCTACAATGAGCAGTTCTTC. It is translated as CSVELAGQLYNEQFF.

The chain links TRBV10-3 to TRBJ2-1; D possibly corresponds to TRBD2 (6 bases). Germline V gene data show CDR1 as ENHRY and CDR2 as SYGVKD. Trimming shortened V by 10 bases and J by 2 bases, and 12 bases separated the two germline ends. The CDR3 contains 13 residues. The CDR3 DNA is TGTGCCACCCAAAGCGGGCCCTACAATGAGCAGTTCTTC. Translated: CATQSGPYNEQFF.

This chain links TRBV16 with TRBJ1-2; D perhaps matches TRBD1 (6 bases). Trimming removed 5 bases from V and 2 bases from J, with 12 bases in between. The length of the CDR3 is 14 residues. Germline CDR1 and CDR2: KGHSY and FQNENV. The CDR3 region has the DNA TGTGCCAGCAGCTTGGGGGGGCGAAACTATGGCTACACCTTC. Amino acids: CASSLGGRNYGYTF.

The chain recombines TRBV30 with TRBJ1-2; the D is unclear. In germline, CDR1 is GTSNPN, CDR2 SVGIG (reference sequence). The CDR3 spans 12 residues. V was cut by 2 bases and J by 9 bases, with 13 bases left in between. CDR3 nucleotides: TGTGCCTGGAGTCGTTTCGAGGGTAGCTACACCTTC. It is translated as CAWSRFEGSYTF.